The source of this T cell receptor beta chain is a study of CXCR3-negative and CXCR3-positive naive CD8 T cells. As concerns this clonotype: Antigen specificity is unknown.

Findings of the study overall: Naive cells that were CXCR3-positive had more hydrophobic TRB CDR3s (compared with CXCR3-negative naive cells).

UMI-labeled 5' RACE TRB cDNA libraries were prepared from the cells. For each CDR3 protein, TCRdb gives one entry from its re-call of the 5' RACE reads, without DNA. This specimen shows 100,000 to 150,000 distinct CDR3 sequences; the ten leading clones hold roughly 0.3%. The CDR3 loop spans 14 amino acids. CDR1 is LNHDA and CDR2 is SQIVND in the germline V gene (reference sequence). The chain carries TRBV19 and TRBJ1-1; TCRdb designates TRBD1, a call that cannot be tested without DNA. The receptor comes from a human donor in good health. Some clones in this sample may be carry-over from other donors' samples. Sequencing was carried out using naive CXCR3- CD8+ T cells from blood. Subset given: CD45RO-CCR7+CD27+CD95- naive CD8+ T cells lacking CXCR3 (TNR3-). CDR3 amino acids: CASRIGGSNTEAFF.